The sequence of this T cell receptor (beta chain) was determined in a study of blood T cell repertoires in COVID-19. For the study at large: The United States, Italy and Spain supplied acute and convalescent COVID-19 samples. Nucleic acid was either cDNA or gDNA, and it came from T cells, B-cell-depleted T cells, or PBMCs.

The authors' processing: Quantification of nucleated cells was approximated via reference gene primer amplification. Using immunoSEQ multiplex PCR, the repertoire was profiled, and TCRdb retains in-frame clones only, with some absent. The V and J calls and the clone size are those of that table, but D and trimming were determined from the DNA. This sample carries more than 95,000 clones, roughly 80% of them seen once, and the ten largest clones take around 2.3%. The CDR3 is 16 amino acids. Germline V lookup: CDR1 MNHEY, CDR2 SMNVEV (reference sequence). V lost 3 bases and J lost 8; bases outside the gene matches: 9.

The rearrangement uses TRBV27 and TRBJ2-3; 12 bases are shared with TRBD2. The TCR was taken from a man in his fifties or sixties with acute or convalescent COVID-19. Material for sequencing was peripheral blood. CDR3 DNA: TGTGCCAGCAGTTTTGCCCTAGCGGGGGGGCCGAGTACGCAGTATTTT. This sequence encodes CASSFALAGGPSTQYF.